The 31 T cell receptor beta chains listed next were all sequenced from one sample in a study of T cells in Graves' hyperthyroidism and ophthalmopathy. It was RNA transcripts that yielded the amplified TCR beta CDR3 regions. The HTBI set primed first-round TCR CDR3 RT-PCR. TCRdb reprocessed the multiplex PCR reads via MiXCR and lists one record per CDR3 protein. Here the sample spans around 620,000 distinct CDR3 sequences, roughly 16% being singletons. The sequenced material came from blood. The receptors come from a woman younger than 45 with Graves' hyperthyroidism.

Ten or more counts support this clonotype. The chain couples TRBV12-3 or TRBV12-4 to TRBJ1-6; D gene ambiguous. With 5 bases removed from V and 8 bases from J, the gap between germline ends came to 7 bases. The CDR3 consists of 12 residues. The CDR3 nucleotides read TGTGCCAGCAGTGTTAGAGATTCACCCCTCCACTTT. As protein: CASSVRDSPLHF.

This clonotype showed up many times. The chain links TRBV2 to TRBJ2-7; the D call may be TRBD1 or TRBD2 (5 bases each). This CDR3 is 10 amino acids long. The V end lost 6 bases, the J end lost 7 bases, and 7 bases lay between the germline ends. Germline CDR1 is SNHLY and CDR2 is FYNNEI. This CDR3 reads CASRGPEQYF. The CDR3 nucleotides read TGTGCCAGCAGGGGACCAGAGCAGTACTTC. The variable domain in full, completed from reference TRBV2 and TRBJ2-7, reads EPEVTQTPSHQVTQMGQEVILRCVPISNHLYFYWYRQILGQKVEFLVSFYNNEISEKSEIFDDQFSVERPDGSNFTLKIRSTKLEDSAMYFCASRGPEQYFGPGTRLTVT.

This clonotype was seen only a few times. The chain links TRBV9 to TRBJ2-7; D is possibly TRBD2 (5 bases). The CDR3 loop spans 14 amino acids. Trimming removed 3 bases at V and 1 base at J, with 11 bases between. Germline CDR1 reads SGDLS; CDR2 reads YYNGEE. CDR3 loop: CASSASGASYEQYF. The CDR3 coding sequence is TGTGCCAGCAGCGCCAGCGGAGCGTCCTACGAGCAGTACTTC.

This clonotype appeared a few times. The CDR3 sequence: CASSIGLSGVEETQYF. Here the CDR3 DNA reads TGTGCCAGTAGTATCGGGCTTAGCGGGGTTGAAGAGACCCAGTACTTC. The gene calls are TRBV19 and TRBJ2-5; 8 positions match TRBD2. This CDR3 contains 16 residues. J lost 3 bases, V lost 3 bases, and 9 bases had no gene match. Per germline, CDR1 LNHDA and CDR2 SQIVND (reference sequence).

This clonotype came up many times. This chain uses TRBV3-1 with TRBJ1-1, with a possible D match to TRBD1 (5 bases). Germline lookup yields CDR1 LGHDT and CDR2 YNNKEL (reference sequence). V was clipped by 3 bases and J by 12 bases, with 20 bases between them. The CDR3 runs to 14 residues. In DNA form, the CDR3 reads TGTGCCAGCAGCCAGCCGGGGGGGGACCAGAAGCCTTTCTTT. Its protein is CASSQPGGDQKPFF.

This clonotype was recorded at least ten times. The CDR3 bases are TGCAGTGCTAGACAGGAGCTGAACACTGAAGCTTTCTTT. This sequence encodes CSARQELNTEAFF. V and J are TRBV20-1 and TRBJ1-1, with D uncertain. The CDR3 totals 13 residues. V was pared by 2 bases and J by 0 bases, with 7 bases between. Germline-derived CDR1 and CDR2 are DFQATT and SNEGSKA (reference sequence).

V is TRBV5-1 and J is TRBJ1-6; D uncertain. The germline V gene has CDR1 SGHRS and CDR2 YFSETQ. Trimming cost V 4 bases and J 15 bases, with 20 bases left between them. CDR3 length: 14 residues. The CDR3, as DNA: TGCGCCAGCAGCCCGGACCGGTTTGCTCTGGACCTCCACTTT. Translation: CASSPDRFALDLHF.

Details on this clonotype: Compared with germline, one end of the junction differs, possibly owing to a read error. This rearrangement joins TRBV20-1 to TRBJ2-7; perhaps TRBD2 as D (5 bases). CDR3 length: 15 residues. The germline V gene has CDR1 DFQATT and CDR2 SNEGSKA (reference sequence). As DNA, the CDR3 is TGCAGTGCTAGAGACCCAGCGGAGAACTATTACGGGCAGTACTTC. Protein: CSARDPAENYYGQYF.

This clonotype was counted at least ten times. The chain is built from TRBV5-5 and TRBJ2-1; D is perhaps TRBD2 (6 bases). The CDR3 has 16 amino acids. CDR1 and CDR2 (germline): SGHKS, YYEKEE (reference sequence). Trimming stripped 5 bases from V and 0 bases from J, with 15 bases between. The CDR3 DNA follows: TGTGCCAGCAGTTTACTAGCAGGGAGCTCCTACAATGAGCAGTTCTTC. This translates into CASSLLAGSSYNEQFF.

V usage is TRBV5-1 and J usage is TRBJ2-7, with 7 bases identical to TRBD1. Germline assignment: CDR1 SGHRS and CDR2 YFSETQ. The trim removed 7 bases at V and 3 bases at J, leaving 4 bases unmatched. The CDR3 extends over 12 amino acids. CDR3 loop: CASFGTDYEQYF. The CDR3 region has the DNA TGCGCCAGCTTTGGGACAGACTACGAGCAGTACTTC.

This clonotype was observed at least ten times. The gene calls are TRBV18 and TRBJ1-1; D is possibly TRBD1 (6 bases). The V end was cut by 8 bases, the J end by 1 base, with 14 bases between. The CDR3 consists of 14 residues. Germline assignment: CDR1 KGHSH and CDR2 LQKENI. The CDR3 coding sequence is TGTGCCAGCAGTGCGGGACAAACGAACACTGAAGCTTTCTTT. Its translation: CASSAGQTNTEAFF.

The chain uses TRBV4-1 and TRBJ2-3; D unresolved. Germline V gene data show CDR1 as MGHRA and CDR2 as YSYEKL. The CDR3 has 16 amino acids. V lost 2 bases, J lost 2 bases, and 14 bases lay in between. The CDR3 DNA sequence: TGCGCCAGCAGCCAATTGGGATACATCGACACAGATACGCAGTATTTT. Its translation: CASSQLGYIDTDTQYF.

This clonotype was counted many times. The V and J genes are TRBV18 and TRBJ2-1, with D tentatively TRBD2 (6 bases). Germline V lookup: CDR1 KGHSH, CDR2 LQKENI. Trimming left V 1 base short and J 8 bases short, with 12 bases between. This CDR3 contains 14 residues. The CDR3 loop is CASSPLGGSDEQFF. The CDR3 DNA follows: TGTGCCAGCTCACCACTCGGGGGAAGTGATGAGCAGTTCTTC.

This clonotype was seen once. A much larger clone lies one base from this, so it may be a read error. V is TRBV7-2 and J is TRBJ2-7; 9 bases are a match to TRBD2. Germline CDR1 reads SGHTA; CDR2 reads FQGNSA. This CDR3 is 14 amino acids long. CDR3 loop: CVSSFQREVYEQYF. The CDR3 DNA sequence: TGTGTCAGCAGCTTTCAGCGGGAGGTCTACGAGCAGTACTTC. The full variable domain, rest sourced from reference TRBV7-2 and TRBJ2-7, is GAGVSQSPSNKVTEKGKDVELRCDPISGHTALYWYRQSLGQGLEFLIYFQGNSAPDKSGLPSDRFSAERTGGSVSTLTIQRTQQEDSAVYLCVSSFQREVYEQYFGPGTRLTVT.

The chain recombines TRBV29-1 with TRBJ2-7, with D tentatively TRBD2 (6 bases). The CDR3 length is 13 residues. The V and J ends lost 4 bases and 7 bases respectively, with 17 bases between them. Germline lookup yields CDR1 SQVTM and CDR2 ANQGSEA. The CDR3 sequence is CSVVLGLTGEQYF. CDR3 coding DNA: TGCAGCGTTGTCTTGGGACTCACGGGGGAGCAGTACTTC.

This clonotype came up a few times. The rearrangement uses TRBV20-1 and TRBJ1-4, with 9 bases matching TRBD1. The V segment lost 2 bases and the J segment 5 bases; nucleotides outside the gene matches: 6. Germline V CDR1 and CDR2: DFQATT, SNEGSKA (reference sequence). The CDR3 runs to 15 residues. This chain's CDR3 is CSARNTGTGNEKLFF. CDR3 DNA: TGCAGTGCTAGAAACACCGGGACAGGGAATGAAAAACTGTTTTTT.

The V gene is TRBV27, the J gene TRBJ2-1; TRBD1 aligns across 7 bases. This CDR3 contains 15 residues. V was pared by 5 bases and J by 3 bases, with 7 bases of the junction left unmatched. In germline, CDR1 is MNHEY, CDR2 SMNVEV (reference sequence). The CDR3 loop reads CASSPTGVGYNEQFF. In DNA form, the CDR3 reads TGTGCCAGCAGTCCCACAGGGGTAGGCTACAATGAGCAGTTCTTC.

This clonotype came up many times. The rearrangement uses TRBV10-3 and TRBJ2-5; D uncertain. Germline CDR1 reads ENHRY; CDR2 reads SYGVKD. The CDR3 is 12 residues long. The germline V and J ends were trimmed by 8 bases and 5 bases, with 12 bases remaining between them. CDR3 region: CAIGQAHETQYF. The CDR3 DNA sequence: TGTGCCATCGGCCAGGCGCACGAGACCCAGTACTTC.

This clonotype was observed at least ten times. V usage is TRBV2 and J usage is TRBJ2-5; 13 bases are a match to TRBD2. The trim removed 6 bases at V and 6 bases at J, leaving 4 bases unmatched. The germline V gene has CDR1 SNHLY and CDR2 FYNNEI. The CDR3 is 14 amino acids. The CDR3 coding sequence is TGTGCCAGCAGAGAGGGACTAGCGGGGAAGACCCAGTACTTC. Its protein is CASREGLAGKTQYF.

The chain has TRBV13 and TRBJ2-7, with D hard to call. CDR1 PRHDT and CDR2 FYEKMQ come from the germline V gene (reference sequence). This CDR3 has 14 residues. The germline V and J ends were trimmed by 4 bases and 0 bases, with 10 bases remaining between them. The CDR3 region is CASSSRSSSYEQYF. The CDR3 coding sequence is TGTGCCAGCAGCTCGCGATCAAGCTCCTACGAGCAGTACTTC. The variable domain in full, with the rest retrieved from reference TRBV13 and TRBJ2-7, is AAGVIQSPRHLIKEKRETATLKCYPIPRHDTVYWYQQGPGQDPQFLISFYEKMQSDKGSIPDRFSAQQFSDYHSELNMSSLELGDSALYFCASSSRSSSYEQYFGPGTRLTVT.

This clonotype came up a few times. The rearrangement joins TRBV7-9 to TRBJ2-7; 8 bases map to TRBD1. Germline V gene sequence: CDR1 SEHNR, CDR2 FQNEAQ (reference sequence). This CDR3 is 17 amino acids long. The junction had 12 bases not matched to a gene; V was cut back by 5 bases and J by 0 bases. Here the CDR3 DNA reads TGTGCCAGCAGCACACCGCCGGGACAGGTGATCTCCTACGAGCAGTACTTC. The encoded protein is CASSTPPGQVISYEQYF.

This clonotype appeared many times. The chain joins TRBV27 to TRBJ1-1; TRBD1 matches at 12 bases. J lost 1 base, V lost 5 bases, and 8 bases had no gene match. Per the germline V gene, CDR1 is MNHEY and CDR2 is SMNVEV (reference sequence). The CDR3 extends over 17 amino acids. As DNA, the CDR3 is TGTGCCAGCAGTCACTCCGGGACAGGGGGCGGGAACACTGAAGCTTTCTTT. Protein sequence: CASSHSGTGGGNTEAFF.

The rearrangement links TRBV6-1 to TRBJ2-3; TRBD1 agrees at 8 bases. The germline CDR1 and CDR2 sequences are MNHNS and SASEGT. The CDR3 extends over 15 amino acids. Trimming removed 2 bases from V and 4 bases from J; junction bases left unmatched: 5. The CDR3 sequence is CASSESRGRADTQYF. The DNA of the CDR3 is TGTGCCAGCAGTGAATCCAGGGGGCGAGCAGATACGCAGTATTTT.

This clonotype was seen repeatedly, ten times or more. J is TRBJ1-2 and V is TRBV11-2, with D unclear. CDR1 is SGHAT, CDR2 FQNNGV, per germline. Trimming removed 0 bases from V and 7 bases from J, with 15 bases in between. The CDR3 has 15 residues. The CDR3 sequence: CASSLDPVGSSGYTF. DNA of the CDR3: TGTGCCAGCAGCTTAGATCCGGTCGGCAGCAGTGGCTACACCTTC.

This clonotype was detected ten times or more. The chain uses TRBV20-1 and TRBJ2-5, with TRBD2 as a possible D gene (6 bases). The germline gives CDR1 DFQATT, CDR2 SNEGSKA (reference sequence). CDR3 length equals 15 residues. Trimming removed 2 bases at V and 2 bases at J, with 15 bases between. The CDR3 protein is CSARSSGLEQETQYF. CDR3 in DNA: TGCAGTGCTAGATCTTCGGGACTGGAACAAGAGACCCAGTACTTC.

This clonotype occurred many times. The chain has TRBV5-6 and TRBJ2-7, with no clear D. The CDR3 runs to 12 residues. Germline values: CDR1 SGHDT, CDR2 YYEEEE. V shed 4 bases and J shed 7 bases, with 12 bases lying between them. CDR3 DNA sequence: TGTGCCAGCAGCCCGGGCTTGGGGGAGCAGTACTTC. Residues: CASSPGLGEQYF.

This clonotype was detected ten times or more. The chain links TRBV20-1 to TRBJ2-7; the match to TRBD1 covers 8 bases. The CDR3 is 13 residues long. Germline-derived CDR1 and CDR2 are DFQATT and SNEGSKA (reference sequence). With V trimmed by 4 bases and J by 4 bases, 6 bases remained unmatched. The CDR3 loop reads CSAIGRQGYEQYF. DNA of the CDR3: TGCAGTGCTATCGGGAGACAGGGGTACGAGCAGTACTTC.

This clonotype has a handful of counts. V and J are TRBV13 and TRBJ2-5; 10 bases align to TRBD1. The CDR3 length is 16 residues. J was trimmed by 6 bases and V by 6 bases; bases with no gene match: 13. The germline V gene encodes CDR1 PRHDT and CDR2 FYEKMQ (reference sequence). CDR3 DNA sequence: TGTGCCAGCAGAAACAAAGCGGGACAGGGGCAAAAGACCCAGTACTTC. Translated, it gives CASRNKAGQGQKTQYF.

This clonotype came up many times. This chain links TRBV6-4 with TRBJ2-2, with 10 bases matching TRBD2. The CDR3 runs 13 residues. V lost 7 bases to trimming and J lost 4 bases; unmatched junction nucleotides: 0. Germline V CDR1 and CDR2: MRHNA, SNTAGT. The CDR3 reads CASTSGSTGELFF. Here the CDR3 DNA reads TGTGCCAGCACTAGCGGGAGCACCGGGGAGCTGTTTTTT.

The table lists this clonotype with many counts. The rearrangement joins TRBV2 to TRBJ1-1, with 7 bases identical to TRBD1. The CDR3 length is 13 residues. J lost 4 bases, V lost 5 bases, and 4 bases had no gene match. Germline V gene sequence: CDR1 SNHLY, CDR2 FYNNEI. The CDR3 region has the DNA TGTGCCAGCAGTACTGACAGGGCCACTGAAGCTTTCTTT. Protein sequence: CASSTDRATEAFF.

The chain is built from TRBV20-1 and TRBJ2-4; 9 nucleotides match TRBD1. Per the germline V gene, CDR1 is DFQATT and CDR2 is SNEGSKA (reference sequence). This CDR3 is 14 amino acids long. Trimming took 6 bases from V and 6 from J; bases not matched to a gene: 9. The CDR3 loop is CSARDREGVNIQYF. The CDR3 region has the DNA TGCAGTGCAAGGGACAGGGAGGGGGTAAACATTCAGTACTTC.